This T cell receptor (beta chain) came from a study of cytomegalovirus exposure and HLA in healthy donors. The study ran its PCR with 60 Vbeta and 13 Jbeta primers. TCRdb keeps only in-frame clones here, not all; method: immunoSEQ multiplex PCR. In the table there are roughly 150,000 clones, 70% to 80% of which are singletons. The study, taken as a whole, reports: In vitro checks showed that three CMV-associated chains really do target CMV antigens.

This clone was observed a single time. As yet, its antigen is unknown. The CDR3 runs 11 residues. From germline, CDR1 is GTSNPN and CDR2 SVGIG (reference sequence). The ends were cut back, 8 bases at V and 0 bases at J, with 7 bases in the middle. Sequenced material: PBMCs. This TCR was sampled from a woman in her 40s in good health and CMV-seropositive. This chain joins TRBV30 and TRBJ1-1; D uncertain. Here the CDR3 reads CARQMNTEAFF. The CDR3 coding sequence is TGTGCCCGTCAGATGAACACTGAAGCTTTCTTT.